A selection of T cell receptor beta chains follows, all from one sample in a study of shared clonotypes between healthy human individuals. Only in-frame clones appear in the TCRdb table, and some are missing; sequencing was by immunoSEQ multiplex PCR. This table has about 1,500,000 clones, around 97% appearing once. The sequenced sample consisted of naive CD4+ T cells sorted from blood. These TCRs come from a man under 40 in good health. Both conserved end residues are part of each CDR3.

TRBJ1-1 15 TRBV10-1 CASTNRTRPSTEAFF
TRBJ1-4 15 TRBV18 CASSPRRGPNEKLFF
TRBJ1-3 13 TRBV19 CASRGRTGNTIYF
TRBJ2-1 15 TRBV7-3 CASSLTPDSYNEQFF
TRBJ2-1 15 TRBV5-4 CASSLDIGDYNEQFF
TRBJ2-3 15 TRBV5-1 CASSLVRGGTDTQYF
TRBJ2-7 13 TRBV19 CASRVTGGYEQYF
TRBJ2-7 12 TRBV5-4 CASRAGAYEQYF
TRBJ1-1 15 TRBV6-5 CASSYPPGRNTEAFF
TRBJ2-5 15 TRBV2 CASSLGTSGQETQYF
TRBJ1-2 15 TRBV7-9 CASSPDPTGLGGYTF
TRBJ2-4 17 TRBV11-2 CASSLRKGALTKNIQYF
TRBJ2-7 17 TRBV7-9 CASSRTTAGQTPSEQYF
TRBJ1-4 16 TRBV9 CASSVGSVAKNEKLFF
TRBJ2-3 12 TRBV29-1 CSVVGYQDTQYF